This T cell receptor (beta chain) was documented in a study of shared clonotypes between healthy human individuals. There are 14 residues in the CDR3. The trim removed 6 bases at V and 5 bases at J, leaving 9 bases unmatched. The germline V gene has CDR1 SGHTA and CDR2 FQGTGA. A note on this clone: Its matching antigen is unknown.

In the sorted-subset replicate PCRs, around 0.2 ug DNA, around 32,000 T cell genomes, was used. The protocol was immunoSEQ multiplex PCR, while the TCRdb copy is restricted to in-frame clones and leaves out a portion. The repertoire holds about 1.5 million clones, with around 97% as singletons. General observations from the study: Clonotypes which were not shared had lower generation probabilities than clonotypes that all four donors shared.

The sequence was obtained from a man younger than 45 in good health. The sample was naive CD4+ T cells sorted from blood. Subset meaning: CD45RA+ positively selected. The gene calls are TRBV7-3 and TRBJ2-5, with TRBD2 matching over 7 bases. CDR3 residues: CASRSGTSWETQYF. The CDR3, as DNA: TGTGCCAGCAGGAGCGGGACCTCGTGGGAGACCCAGTACTTC.